The rows below give T cell receptor beta chains drawn from one sample of a study of T-cell memory formation after mild COVID-19. Each CDR3 protein gets one entry after TCRdb re-called the 5' RACE reads with MiXCR. The table has nearly 40,000 distinct CDR3 sequences, about 6.1% seen once; the top ten hold more than 0.7%. Sequencing was carried out using PBMCs or a T cell subset sorted from them (not recorded which). These receptors all come from an adult who had mild COVID-19 (a few samples of this study predate the infection). Cell type and time point are not known. The CDR3 runs from the conserved cysteine through the conserved F or W. Size tells how often a clone was seen (once, few, many) or the class of an expanded clone, and some rows leave it out.

v_call clone_size cdr3_aa
TRBV5-1 many CASSREGSGELFF
TRBV30 - CAWKYGYPGNTIYF
TRBV15 - CATEGDGAAGANVLTF
TRBV7-8 - CASSPRAAGGSYEQYF
TRBV20-1 many CSARDSPINEQFF
TRBV5-1 few CASSSKQGARADTQYF
TRBV12-3/TRBV12-4 - CASRIAGDPEAFF
TRBV6-5 few CASSLRPENTGELFF
TRBV5-6 many CASSPRRRGEQFF
TRBV10-3 many CASRPGGNTDTQYF
TRBV4-2 - CASSQDITGANTEAFF
TRBV11-2 many CASSRTRVPANSPLHF
TRBV15 many CATSVQAVVGTDTQYF
TRBV6-6 few CASSPTGFAEAFF
TRBV15 many CATSRESQGNGYTF
TRBV4-2 medium-sized CASSQGQRLADQETQYF
TRBV12-3/TRBV12-4 many CASSLTSGSYEQYF
TRBV24-1 many CATSDPGQPSVLTF
TRBV11-1 - CASSLGDYTGELFF
TRBV7-2 few CASSLRWGSGRVPGNEQFF
TRBV20-1 many CSARVGRGSYGYTF
TRBV12-3/TRBV12-4 few CASSGPTGRGAFF
TRBV5-4 few CASSSLSGGPPDTQYF
TRBV12-3/TRBV12-4 many CASSTQHDRAYEQYF
TRBV12-3/TRBV12-4 many CASKPGQGSYEQYF
TRBV12-3/TRBV12-4 few CASSQPGTSGGRADTQYF
TRBV5-1 - CASSFSGRTNTEAFF
TRBV20-1 many CSAPENQETQYF
TRBV7-3 many CASKGPASTDTQYF
TRBV5-1 - CASSRLDSYEQYF
TRBV6-5 many CASSAQTSGRYSQETQYF
TRBV5-6 - CASSSGLAGDFGGELFF
TRBV5-6 - CASTDWRLAGGEQYF
TRBV18 many CASSPPGAGTDTQYF
TRBV7-2 many CASSSLAGWDTGELFF
TRBV2 many CASSELGGPTYEQYF
TRBV15 few CATSRDRAYNEQFF
TRBV12-3/TRBV12-4 - CASSESNSPLHF
TRBV28 - CASSLAGARQETQYF
TRBV7-9 - CASSLAGSNYGYTF
TRBV29-1 many CSVKDGHKYF
TRBV12-3/TRBV12-4 few CASSGQGADRGYGYTF
TRBV19 - CASSIVGFPKGNEQFF
TRBV7-8 many CASSLGTSNTEAFF
TRBV5-4 many CASRTSGSTDTQYF
TRBV5-6 many CASSGNRETQYF
TRBV9 few CASSGRTSGQGTDTQYF
TRBV6-6 - CASNLAGRNNEQFF
TRBV7-2 many CASSLVALNQETQYF
TRBV4-1 few CASAQGKSYGYTF